This passage covers 17 T cell receptor beta chains from one sample sequenced in a study of blood T cell repertoires in COVID-19. The assay was immunoSEQ multiplex PCR, and TCRdb's table has in-frame clones only and misses some. The sample holds some 390,000 clones, 75% to 90% seen once. The specimen sequenced was peripheral blood. Receptors originate from a woman aged 35 to 49 with COVID-19, enrolled during active disease.

The CDR3 loop is CASSLSWGTNQPQHF. CDR3 in DNA: TGCGCCAGCAGCTTGAGTTGGGGGACTAATCAGCCCCAGCATTTT. J is TRBJ1-5 and V is TRBV5-1, with a possible D match to TRBD1 (5 bases). V lost 1 base to trimming and J lost 4 bases, with 12 bases between them. CDR3 length equals 15 residues. Germline CDR1 is SGHRS and CDR2 is YFSETQ.

The gene calls are TRBV28 and TRBJ1-4, with D unclear. Germline assignment: CDR1 MDHEN and CDR2 SYDVKM. V lost 6 bases, J lost 1 base, and 6 bases lay in between. This CDR3 spans 13 amino acids. The chain's CDR3 is CASRRGTNEKLFF. The CDR3 coding sequence is TGTGCCAGCAGACGGGGAACTAATGAAAAACTGTTTTTT. The whole variable domain, remainder taken from reference TRBV28 and TRBJ1-4, is DVKVTQSSRYLVKRTGEKVFLECVQDMDHENMFWYRQDPGLGLRLIYFSYDVKMKEKGDIPEGYSVSREKKERFSLILESASTNQTSMYLCASRRGTNEKLFFGSGTQLSVL.

J is TRBJ2-7 and V is TRBV6-5; TRBD1 might be the D (6 bases). The CDR3 loop spans 12 amino acids. The germline V and J ends were trimmed by 5 bases and 3 bases, with 8 bases remaining between them. Germline lookup yields CDR1 MNHEY and CDR2 SVGAGI. The CDR3 DNA sequence: TGTGCCAGCAGTCGGACAGACTACGAGCAGTACTTC. Amino acid sequence: CASSRTDYEQYF.

The chain recombines TRBV7-2 with TRBJ1-2; D is possibly TRBD1 (6 bases). This CDR3 has 15 amino acids. Germline CDR1 SGHTA, CDR2 FQGNSA. V was shortened by 2 bases and J by 5 bases, with 15 bases between the two germline ends. The CDR3 protein is CASSLNNRRGYGYTF. For the CDR3, the DNA is TGTGCCAGCAGCTTAAATAATCGCAGGGGTTATGGCTACACCTTC. Together with reference TRBV7-2 and TRBJ1-2, the CDR3 gives the full variable domain: GAGVSQSPSNKVTEKGKDVELRCDPISGHTALYWYRQSLGQGLEFLIYFQGNSAPDKSGLPSDRFSAERTGGSVSTLTIQRTQQEDSAVYLCASSLNNRRGYGYTFGSGTRLTVV.

This chain connects TRBV5-1 to TRBJ2-7, with a weak D call TRBD1 (5 bases). V was clipped by 1 base and J by 5 bases, with 13 bases between them. This CDR3 is built from 14 residues. Germline V gene lookup returns CDR1 SGHRS and CDR2 YFSETQ. CDR3: CASSLRGLQDEQYF. The CDR3 nucleotides read TGCGCCAGCAGCTTGAGGGGATTACAAGACGAGCAGTACTTC.

This chain uses TRBV5-1 with TRBJ1-1; TRBD1 agrees at 9 bases. CDR1 is SGHRS, CDR2 YFSETQ, per germline. The CDR3 has 16 residues. The V segment lost 4 bases and the J segment 2 bases; nucleotides outside the gene matches: 9. CDR3 residues: CASSLKITGGNTEAFF. In DNA, the CDR3 is TGCGCCAGCAGCCTCAAGATTACAGGGGGCAACACTGAAGCTTTCTTT. Complete variable domain (other parts from reference TRBV5-1 and TRBJ1-1): KAGVTQTPRYLIKTRGQQVTLSCSPISGHRSVSWYQQTPGQGLQFLFEYFSETQRNKGNFPGRFSGRQFSNSRSEMNVSTLELGDSALYLCASSLKITGGNTEAFFGQGTRLTVV.

J is TRBJ1-1 and V is TRBV4-2; 10 positions agree with TRBD1. The germline V gene has CDR1 LGHNA and CDR2 YNFKEQ. This CDR3 has 17 residues. The junction had 8 bases not matched to a gene; V was cut back by 4 bases and J by 0 bases. The CDR3: CASSPKLGTGVNTEAFF. The CDR3 DNA is TGTGCCAGCAGCCCCAAACTCGGGACAGGGGTGAACACTGAAGCTTTCTTT.

The chain carries TRBV12-3 or TRBV12-4 and TRBJ1-2; D remains unclear. The CDR3 is 13 amino acids. V was trimmed by 6 bases and J by 3 bases, leaving 11 bases between them. DNA of the CDR3: TGTGCCAGCAGCGCTCTCTCGGACTATGGCTACACCTTC. This translates into CASSALSDYGYTF.

The gene calls are TRBV6-5 and TRBJ1-4, with D uncertain. This CDR3 contains 14 residues. Germline loops: CDR1 MNHEY, CDR2 SVGAGI. Trimming left V 8 bases short and J 4 bases short, with 14 bases between. In DNA, the CDR3 is TGTGCCAGCTCGCTAGACGGCCATAATGAAAAACTGTTTTTT. Its translation: CASSLDGHNEKLFF.

The gene calls are TRBV6-5 and TRBJ2-5; 10 bases fit TRBD2. The CDR3 runs 15 residues. Germline V CDR1 and CDR2: MNHEY, SVGAGI. V gave up 5 bases and J gave up 5 bases; unmatched junction bases: 8. Here the CDR3 DNA reads TGTGCCAGCAGTACTCAAGCGGGAGGGGGGGAGACCCAGTACTTC. This codes for CASSTQAGGGETQYF.

V is TRBV27 and J is TRBJ2-5; TRBD2 matches at 7 bases. Germline CDR1 MNHEY, CDR2 SMNVEV (reference sequence). The CDR3 runs to 18 residues. Losses at the gene ends were 5 bases for V and 3 bases for J; bases not matched to a gene: 18. The CDR3 DNA sequence: TGTGCCAGCAGTCGCCGGGGCGGGGGACTAAGGATGGAAGAGACCCAGTACTTC. It yields the protein CASSRRGGGLRMEETQYF.

V usage is TRBV6-5 and J usage is TRBJ2-7; D possibly corresponds to TRBD1 (6 bases). V dropped 5 bases and J dropped 0 bases, with 11 bases sitting between them. This CDR3 is 14 amino acids long. The germline V gene encodes CDR1 MNHEY and CDR2 SVGAGI. CDR3 region: CASSQGTSSYEQYF. The CDR3 bases are TGTGCCAGCAGTCAGGGGACGAGCTCCTACGAGCAGTACTTC.

This chain links TRBV6-6 with TRBJ2-5, with 9 positions matching TRBD1. The V gene's germline CDR1 is MNHNY and CDR2 SVGAGI (reference sequence). The junction had 10 bases not matched to a gene; V was cut back by 7 bases and J by 7 bases. CDR3 size: 14 residues. In nucleotides, the CDR3 is TGTGCCAGCATGATGGGGGGACAGGGTGGGACCCAGTACTTC. This translates into CASMMGGQGGTQYF.

The genes are TRBV5-6 and TRBJ2-2; D gene ambiguous. The CDR3 is 16 residues long. V was trimmed by 2 bases and J by 2 bases, leaving 13 bases between them. Germline V gene data show CDR1 as SGHDT and CDR2 as YYEEEE. The CDR3 DNA reads TGTGCCAGCAGCTTTATGACTGACGGCAACACCGGGGAGCTGTTTTTT. It yields the protein CASSFMTDGNTGELFF.

CDR3 sequence reads: CASSLGQANSEAFF. The CDR3 nucleotides are TGCGCCAGCAGCTTGGGGCAGGCTAACTCCGAAGCTTTCTTT. The chain joins TRBV5-1 to TRBJ1-1; D call uncertain. Trimming removed 0 bases from V and 8 bases from J, with 14 bases in between. Germline lookup yields CDR1 SGHRS and CDR2 YFSETQ. The CDR3 length is 14 residues.

V is TRBV11-3 and J is TRBJ2-2, with 7 nucleotides matching TRBD1. The CDR3 has 16 amino acids. The junction had 12 bases not matched to a gene; V was cut back by 5 bases and J by 6 bases. Germline V lookup: CDR1 SGHNT, CDR2 YENEEA. The chain's CDR3 is CASSVTGQILSGELFF. The CDR3 bases are TGTGCCAGCAGCGTAACGGGACAGATTCTTTCCGGGGAGCTGTTTTTT. The variable domain in full, completed from reference TRBV11-3 and TRBJ2-2, reads EAGVVQSPRYKIIEKKQPVAFWCNPISGHNTLYWYLQNLGQGPELLIRYENEEAVDDSQLPKDRFSAERLKGVDSTLKIQPAELGDSAVYLCASSVTGQILSGELFFGEGSRLTVL.

The rearrangement joins TRBV6-2 or TRBV6-3 to TRBJ1-5; D call uncertain. In germline, CDR1 is MNHEY, CDR2 SVGEGT. Trimming shortened V by 6 bases and J by 0 bases, and 21 bases separated the two germline ends. CDR3 length: 18 residues. Here the CDR3 reads CASSPRSTVGYSNQPQHF. For the CDR3, the DNA is TGTGCCAGCAGCCCCCGCTCAACCGTGGGCTATAGCAATCAGCCCCAGCATTTT.